This T cell receptor (beta chain) was observed in a study of neoadjuvant anti-PD-1 for oral cavity cancer. General study points: With three patients per group, TCR findings need larger cohorts. After neoadjuvant nivolumab, PBMC T cell clonality was significantly higher in non-responders than responders.

V was trimmed by 0 bases and J by 4 bases, leaving 12 bases between them. CDR1 and CDR2 from the germline V gene are SGHAT and FQNNGV. The CDR3 spans 15 residues. The time point is: after neoadjuvant nivolumab, at surgical resection. No culture or expansion preceded analysis of these blood cells. PBMC libraries mostly used around 500 ng of input genomic DNA, with six replicates per sample. Using immunoSEQ multiplex PCR, the repertoire was profiled, and TCRdb retains in-frame clones only, with some absent. The sample consists of just over 65,000 clones, approximately 85% of them appearing once. A remark on this clone: No antigen is known for it.

The chain joins TRBV11-2 to TRBJ1-2, with TRBD1 as a possible D gene (5 bases). This TCR was recovered from a person between 40 and 80 years old with oral cavity squamous cell carcinoma. The specimen comprised PBMCs, sampled after nivolumab (anti-PD-1) treatment. The DNA for the CDR3 is TGTGCCAGCAGCTTAGATGTGGGACGGCCCTATGGCTACACCTTC. This codes for CASSLDVGRPYGYTF.